This section outlines one TCR beta chain sequence together with its context. What it binds is unknown. The treatment: about 20 received Ad26.COV2.S at low or high dose, single or two shots; about 5 received placebo; per-sample allocation not given. The investigators took samples on day 63 after the first vaccine or placebo injection. Based in Boston, the donor was an adult of 18-55 years. The data were taken from a study of Ad26.COV2.S vaccination and SARS-CoV-2 variants. Study as a whole: Donor was in the COV1001 Ad26.COV2.S trial arm.

Overall study findings and caveats: Substantial breadth was reported for post-vaccination spike-specific CD8+ and CD4+ T cells. Placebo recipients trailed vaccine recipients in spike-specific TCR breadth.

The CDR3 is 18 amino acids. Germline lookup yields CDR1 MNHEY and CDR2 SMNVEV (reference sequence). V lost 1 base and J lost 5; bases outside the gene matches: 10. This table comes from immunoSEQ multiplex PCR, and its TCRdb copy is limited to in-frame clones, with some not included. The sample includes approximately 400,000 clones, about 88% of them seen just once. The sample consisted of peripheral blood, taken in a trial of Ad26.COV2.S vaccine versus placebo. V and J are TRBV27 and TRBJ2-2; 10 bases map to TRBD2. The sequence was obtained from a person between 18 and 65 years old who received the Ad26.COV2.S COVID-19 vaccine or a placebo. The chain's CDR3 is CASSLFGRAGGFTGELFF. CDR3 nucleotide sequence: TGTGCCAGCAGTTTATTCGGACGAGCGGGAGGGTTTACCGGGGAGCTGTTTTTT.